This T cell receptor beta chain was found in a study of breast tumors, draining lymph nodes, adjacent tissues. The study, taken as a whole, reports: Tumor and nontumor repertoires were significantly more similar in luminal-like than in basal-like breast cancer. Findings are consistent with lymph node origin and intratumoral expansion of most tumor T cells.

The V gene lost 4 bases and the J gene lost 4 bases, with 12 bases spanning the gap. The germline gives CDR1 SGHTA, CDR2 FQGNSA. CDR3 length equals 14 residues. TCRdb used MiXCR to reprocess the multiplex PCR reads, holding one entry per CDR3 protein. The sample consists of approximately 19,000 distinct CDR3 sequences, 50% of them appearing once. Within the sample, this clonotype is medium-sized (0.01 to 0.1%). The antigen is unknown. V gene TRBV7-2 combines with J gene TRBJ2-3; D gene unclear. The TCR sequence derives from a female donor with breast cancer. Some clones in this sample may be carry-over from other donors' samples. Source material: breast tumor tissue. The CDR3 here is CASSSIKGADTQYF. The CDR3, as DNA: TGTGCCAGCAGCTCGATAAAGGGCGCAGATACGCAGTATTTT.